This record looks at one T cell receptor beta chain sequence and its context. Other DNA sequences in this specimen translate into the identical CDR3. This entry belongs to a study of blood T cell repertoires in COVID-19. For the study at large: Sites across the United States, Italy and Spain contributed samples from acute and convalescent COVID-19. T cells, B-cell-depleted T cells, or PBMCs supplied cDNA or gDNA.

In the original workflow: By means of reference gene primer amplification, nucleated cell counts were estimated. Data came from immunoSEQ multiplex PCR; TCRdb stores just in-frame clones and leaves some out. V and J calls and clone size come straight from that table; D and trimming were deduced from the DNA. The table lists about 120,000 clones, 60% to 85% of them singletons. This receptor was taken from a human donor with acute or convalescent COVID-19. The donor label of this sample is uncertain. The sequenced sample consisted of peripheral blood.

The CDR3 loop is CASSSQGTGELFF. The CDR3 DNA reads as TGCGCCAGCAGTTCACAGGGCACCGGGGAGCTGTTTTTT. This rearrangement joins TRBV5-1 to TRBJ2-2, with D possibly being TRBD1 (6 bases). Germline loops: CDR1 SGHRS, CDR2 YFSETQ. Trimming took off 5 bases at V and 4 bases at J, with 9 bases between the two ends. This CDR3 has 13 amino acids.